This T cell receptor beta chain was sequenced during a study of Graves' ophthalmopathy and Graves' hyperthyroidism (dated by TCRdb to the late 2010s). Study-wide context: Peripheral blood samples were taken at the time of initial diagnosis, before any treatment was given. TCR beta repertoire signatures were used to distinguish Graves' ophthalmopathy from Graves' hyperthyroidism and to predict progression to ophthalmopathy. An independent validation cohort comprised under 20 hyperthyroidism patients and 15 to 17 patients who later progressed from hyperthyroidism to ophthalmopathy. In total, 135 blood samples were TCR-sequenced: approximately 42 ophthalmopathy, about 75 hyperthyroidism and roughly 17 hyperthyroidism-to-ophthalmopathy patients. To explore V-J signatures that distinguish ophthalmopathy from hyperthyroidism, a discovery set of 95 to 100 patients was enrolled, made up of 43 with ophthalmopathy and some 58 with stable hyperthyroidism. After sampling, hyperthyroidism patients received methimazole starting at 30 mg daily, and ophthalmopathy patients received high-dose intravenous methylprednisolone. T-cell repertoires of thyroid tissue and blood were compared in six hyperthyroidism patients. The approximately 90 discovery patients were randomly split 7:3 into training and test sets.

Stable hyperthyroidism was defined as no progression to ophthalmopathy within 18 months of follow-up. Hyperthyroidism patients were newly diagnosed, with disease duration under 2 months, and aged 18 to 65 years. Patients with other autoimmune diseases, uncontrolled infections, pregnancy or lactation were excluded from the study. Diagnosis relied on clinical symptoms, serum thyroxine, TRAb, thyroid ultrasound and orbital computed tomography. PBMCs were isolated from more than 8 ml of fresh peripheral blood by Ficoll-Paque density gradient centrifugation. Total RNA was extracted using Trizol reagent, and RNA quality was checked on an Agilent 2100 Bioanalyzer. For repertoire sequencing, the TCR beta CDR3 regions were amplified from RNA transcripts. The first round of RT-PCR was done with HTBI primers and the Qiagen OneStep RT-PCR kit, and was followed by a second round of multiplex PCR, then size selection and purification. Libraries were sequenced on an Illumina HiSeq2000 using paired-end 100 bp reads. The authors' pipeline ran thus. SOAPnuke was used for read processing, and reads with adapters, uncalled bases, a mean Phred below 15, or no exact constant-primer or identifier match were discarded. High-quality paired reads were merged with COPE v1.2.5. Clonotypes were defined as unique nucleotide sequences and were aligned to IMGT TRB V, D and J references using MiTCR v1.1. Analysis was restricted to V-J combinations with a frequency above 0.0001, which covered about 99% of repertoires. A TCR clonal expansion and chaos score per V-J combination was defined as the ratio of F50 clonal expansion to chaos observed in the TCRdist matrix. Welch's t-statistics and random forest were used to reduce the features to approximately 13 V-J combinations, which were then used as input to a naive Bayes classifier. The similarity between thyroid and blood repertoires was quantified using the Morisita-Horn index. Using fastp trimming at Q25 and MiXCR clonotype assembly, TCRdb reanalyzed the public sequencing data and kept in-frame beta chains. Here each entry gathers all rows of one CDR3 protein and keeps the most common genes and DNA. The V and J calls shown here were made by TCRdb, not taken from the authors' results. This sample comprises 620,000 or so distinct CDR3 sequences, approximately 21% of them detected only once. The top ten hold around 7% of the sample.

The paper's findings and limits, for the study overall: Most expanded thyroid clonotypes with a frequency above 0.001 also appeared in blood, which suggests that blood repertoires may reflect the immune response in the thyroid. In validation, the model predicted ophthalmopathy progression with nearly 71% sensitivity and 72.22% specificity; roughly 12 predicted patients were CT-confirmed with GO in a median of approximately six months. Sample size was not predetermined statistically, and investigators were not blinded to group allocation. In cross-validation, the 13-signature model distinguished ophthalmopathy from stable hyperthyroidism with 85% to 90% sensitivity and approximately 81% specificity, and in the test set the corresponding values were approximately 79% and 70%.

This clonotype showed up many times. The target of this receptor is not known. Base qualities are missing; no much larger clone stands one base away. The sequence came from a woman aged 18-29 years with stable Graves' hyperthyroidism. Some clones in this sample may be carry-over from other donors' samples. Donor details come from another sample of the same person, matched by shared clones. The specimen was peripheral blood.

The CDR3 is CASRKQGATNYGYTF. In nucleotides, the sequence is TGTGCCAGCAGGAAGCAGGGGGCTACGAACTATGGCTACACCTTC. The V and J segments used are TRBV3-1 and TRBJ1-2; the central 8 bases match TRBD1. The CDR3 runs 15 amino acids, cysteine and phenylalanine included. Only the CDR3 DNA stays, 45 bases, in frame from base 1. Taken from the germline V gene (reference sequence), the CDR1 and CDR2 loops are LGHDT and YNNKEL. Trimmed from V: 6 bases; trimmed from J: 2 bases; junction bases lacking a gene match: 8.